A single sample is the source of the 10 T cell receptor beta chains below, sequenced in a study of cytomegalovirus exposure and HLA in healthy donors. It was with 60 Vbeta and 13 Jbeta primers that the PCR ran. Profiled with immunoSEQ multiplex PCR; TCRdb holds only in-frame clones, not every one. The data hold 190,000 or so clones, with roughly four fifths observed a single time. The sequencing input was PBMCs. Receptors originate from a boy aged 2 to 9 in good health and CMV-seronegative.

V and J are TRBV7-9 and TRBJ2-5, with D tentatively TRBD2 (6 bases). With the DNA end fitting TRBJ2-7 better, the J assignment may be wrong. The CDR3 covers 14 residues. Germline CDR1 SEHNR, CDR2 FQNEAQ (reference sequence). The CDR3 DNA sequence: TGTGCCAGCAGCCCAACGGGGGTCAGCTACGAGCAGTACTTC. It translates to CASSPTGVSYEQYF.

The V gene is TRBV27, the J gene TRBJ1-1; D not resolved. The germline V gene encodes CDR1 MNHEY and CDR2 SMNVEV (reference sequence). The length of the CDR3 is 13 residues. Trimming stripped 6 bases from V and 0 bases from J, with 8 bases between. CDR3 nucleotides: TGTGCCAGCAGGCTTACGGTGAACACTGAAGCTTTCTTT. It is translated as CASRLTVNTEAFF.

Note on this clone: This sample also contains other DNA sequences that code for the same CDR3. V usage is TRBV19 and J usage is TRBJ2-7, with TRBD1 identical over 12 bases. V gave up 6 bases and J gave up 4 bases; unmatched junction bases: 4. In germline, CDR1 is LNHDA, CDR2 SQIVND (reference sequence). CDR3 length equals 14 residues. The CDR3 is CASSPGQGAYEQYF. CDR3 DNA: TGTGCCAGTAGCCCGGGACAGGGGGCATACGAGCAGTACTTC. Full variable domain (rest looked up from reference TRBV19 and TRBJ2-7): DGGITQSPKYLFRKEGQNVTLSCEQNLNHDAMYWYRQDPGQGLRLIYYSQIVNDFQKGDIAEGYSVSREKKESFPLTVTSAQKNPTAFYLCASSPGQGAYEQYFGPGTRLTVT.

This clone was picked up one time. The rearrangement uses TRBV7-2 and TRBJ2-1; TRBD2 matches at 12 bases. Germline V gene lookup returns CDR1 SGHTA and CDR2 FQGNSA. This CDR3 is 16 amino acids long. V was clipped by 2 bases and J by 6 bases; unmatched bases: 5. The CDR3 nucleotides are TGTGCCAGCAGCTTAATGGGACTAGCGGGCCCCAATGAGCAGTTCTTC. Its protein product is CASSLMGLAGPNEQFF.

This chain links TRBV29-1 with TRBJ1-4; D remains unclear. Deletions cut 4 bases from V and 7 bases from J, with 10 bases between. CDR3 length equals 12 residues. Germline V gene data show CDR1 as SQVTM and CDR2 as ANQGSEA. The CDR3 protein is CSVGRAGEKLFF. CDR3 DNA: TGCAGCGTTGGGAGGGCCGGTGAAAAACTGTTTTTT.

The chain is built from TRBV7-9 and TRBJ1-2; D unclear. The CDR3 is 14 residues long. Germline CDR1 is SEHNR and CDR2 is FQNEAQ (reference sequence). V dropped 1 base and J dropped 8 bases, with 14 bases sitting between them. DNA of the CDR3: TGTGCCAGCAGCTTAGTTGGCCGGACTTCAGGCTACACCTTC. It is translated as CASSLVGRTSGYTF.

V and J are TRBV5-4 and TRBJ2-5, with TRBD2 matching 10 bases. Unmatched junction bases numbered 7, after V lost 0 bases and J lost 2 bases. The V gene's germline CDR1 is SGHNT and CDR2 YYREEE (reference sequence). This CDR3 region has 17 residues. The CDR3 reads CASSLGVLAGTQETQYF. In DNA form, the CDR3 reads TGTGCCAGCAGCTTGGGGGTACTAGCGGGGACGCAAGAGACCCAGTACTTC. The full variable domain, with the rest looked up from reference TRBV5-4 and TRBJ2-5, is ETGVTQSPTHLIKTRGQQVTLRCSSQSGHNTVSWYQQALGQGPQFIFQYYREEENGRGNFPPRFSGLQFPNYSSELNVNALELDDSALYLCASSLGVLAGTQETQYFGPGTRLLVL.

For the CDR3, the DNA is TGTGCCAGCAGCTTTCAGGGGCTCTATGGCTACACCTTC. It encodes CASSFQGLYGYTF. V gene TRBV5-8 combines with J gene TRBJ1-2, with a tentative D call TRBD1 (6 bases). CDR3 size: 13 residues. Germline V gives CDR1 SGHTS, CDR2 YDEGEE. Trimming shortened V by 2 bases and J by 4 bases, and 9 bases separated the two germline ends.

V and J are TRBV2 and TRBJ2-7, with TRBD1 matching 12 bases. Trimming cost V 7 bases and J 4 bases; bases outside gene matches: 8. The length of the CDR3 is 15 residues. CDR1 SNHLY and CDR2 FYNNEI come from the germline V gene. CDR3 protein: CASIKPGQGAYEQYF. The CDR3 nucleotides are TGTGCCAGCATCAAACCGGGACAGGGGGCTTACGAGCAGTACTTC.

The chain is built from TRBV5-1 and TRBJ2-3; D might be TRBD1 (5 bases). The germline gives CDR1 SGHRS, CDR2 YFSETQ. Deletions cut 0 bases from V and 3 bases from J, with 11 bases between. The CDR3 has 15 residues. In DNA form, the CDR3 reads TGCGCCAGCAGCTTGGGCATAAGGGGTACAGATACGCAGTATTTT. It yields the protein CASSLGIRGTDTQYF.